This T cell receptor beta chain was recovered during a study of blood T cells in healthy people across ages. Germline V CDR1 and CDR2: SGHRS, YFSETQ. The CDR3 spans 13 residues. Sample-barcoded 5' priming and a J-beta primer mix drove a second PCR of roughly 7 to 11 cycles. TCRdb independently ran MiXCR on the 5' RACE reads; one entry per CDR3 protein. The table includes roughly 1.4 million distinct CDR3 sequences, roughly 60% detected once. Sequenced sample: blood. This TCR came from a man aged 18-30 years in good health. V gene TRBV5-1 combines with J gene TRBJ2-1, with 7 bases aligning to TRBD2. The DNA matches TRBJ2-7 better at its end, which makes the J call doubtful. Here the CDR3 DNA reads TGCGCCGGTCTGTTGCGGGAGAACTACGAGCAGTACTTC. Protein: CAGLLRENYEQYF.